This TCR beta chain was recorded in a study of cytomegalovirus exposure and HLA in healthy donors. This clone has only a few counts. Its antigen is not identified. Study-level results: As a later analysis showed, several of the most significant clusters appeared to be linked to common viral pathogens. A later analysis reportedly found fewer N-insertions in an Asian-associated ancestry cluster than the roughly 670-donor mean.

V shed 1 base and J shed 7 bases, with 13 bases lying between them. The germline V gene encodes CDR1 SQVTM and CDR2 ANQGSEA. CDR3 length: 13 residues. PCR amplification relied on 60 Vbeta primers (plus 13 Jbeta primers). Produced via immunoSEQ multiplex PCR; TCRdb's table is partial and in-frame only. The sample yields roughly 130,000 clones, 75% to 90% seen once. The source is a man aged 25-40 years in good health and CMV-seronegative. Sequenced: PBMCs. This chain connects TRBV29-1 to TRBJ1-2, with D maybe TRBD1 (5 bases). The CDR3 sequence: CSVEGGASRGYTF. Written as DNA, the CDR3 is TGCAGCGTTGAAGGGGGCGCCTCGCGTGGCTACACCTTC.